Listed here is a single T cell receptor (beta chain). The data originate from a study of blood T cell repertoires in COVID-19. Across the study: Both acute and convalescent COVID-19 samples were obtained from the United States, Italy and Spain. PBMCs, B-cell-depleted T cells, or T cells provided the cDNA or gDNA that made up the material.

Original handling: Counts of nucleated cells, estimated from reference gene primer amplification, were obtained. Sequencing used immunoSEQ multiplex PCR; TCRdb keeps in-frame clones, though not all of them. V and J calls and clone size are those listed in that table; D and trimming were worked out from the DNA. The top ten hold around 6.9% of the sample, which has around 300,000 clones, over 75% seen once. V was pared by 2 bases and J by 6 bases, with 5 bases between. Germline V gene data show CDR1 as MNHNS and CDR2 as SASEGT. The CDR3 has 12 amino acids. The chain uses TRBV6-1 and TRBJ2-1; D unresolved. The clonotype originates from a human donor in a cohort sampled during active COVID-19. Sequenced material: peripheral blood. For the CDR3, the DNA is TGTGCCAGCAGTGAACACAGCAATGAGCAGTTCTTC. It yields the protein CASSEHSNEQFF.